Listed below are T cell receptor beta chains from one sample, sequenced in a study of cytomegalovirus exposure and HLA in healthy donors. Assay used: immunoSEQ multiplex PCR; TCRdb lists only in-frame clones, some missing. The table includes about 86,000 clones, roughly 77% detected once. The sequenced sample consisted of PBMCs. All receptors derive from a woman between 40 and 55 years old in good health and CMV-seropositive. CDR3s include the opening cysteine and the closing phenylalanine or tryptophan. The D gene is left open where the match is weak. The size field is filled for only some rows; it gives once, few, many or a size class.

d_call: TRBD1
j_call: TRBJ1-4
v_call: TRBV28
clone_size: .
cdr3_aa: CASSSDLTGTGVNEKLFF
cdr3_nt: TGTGCCAGCAGTTCCGACCTCACCGGGACAGGGGTTAATGAAAAACTGTTTTTT

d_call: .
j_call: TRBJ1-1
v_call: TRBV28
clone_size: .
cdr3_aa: CASSILYTEAFF
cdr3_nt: TGTGCCAGCAGTATCCTCTACACTGAAGCTTTCTTT

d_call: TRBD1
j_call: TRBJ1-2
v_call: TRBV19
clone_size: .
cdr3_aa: CASSGTGLNYGYTF
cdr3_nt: TGTGCCAGTAGTGGGACAGGTCTTAACTATGGCTACACCTTC

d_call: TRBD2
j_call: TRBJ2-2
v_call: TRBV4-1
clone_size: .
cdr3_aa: CASSQGLKTSGRRLTGELFF
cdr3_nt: TGCGCCAGCAGCCAAGGTCTCAAGACTAGCGGGAGAAGGCTCACCGGGGAGCTGTTTTTT

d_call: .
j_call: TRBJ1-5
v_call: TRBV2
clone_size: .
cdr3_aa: CASSVVENQPQHF
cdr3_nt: TGTGCCAGCAGTGTCGTGGAGAATCAGCCCCAGCATTTT

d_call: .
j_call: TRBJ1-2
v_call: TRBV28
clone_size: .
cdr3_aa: CASSPGTPVHGYTF
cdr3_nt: TGTGCCAGCAGCCCCGGTACCCCGGTACATGGCTACACCTTC

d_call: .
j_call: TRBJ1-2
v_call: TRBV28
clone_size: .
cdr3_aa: CASSPDRRTVFGYTF
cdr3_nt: TGTGCCAGCAGTCCCGACAGGAGAACGGTTTTTGGCTACACCTTC

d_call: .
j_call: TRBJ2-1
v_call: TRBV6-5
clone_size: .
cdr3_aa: CASSYEGLGGYNEQFF
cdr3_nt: TGTGCCAGCAGTTACGAAGGGCTGGGAGGATACAATGAGCAGTTCTTC

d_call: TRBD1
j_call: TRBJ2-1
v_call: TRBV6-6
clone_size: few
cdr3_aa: CASSGGTGKGNEQFF
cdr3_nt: TGTGCCAGCAGTGGAGGGACAGGGAAAGGGAATGAGCAGTTCTTC

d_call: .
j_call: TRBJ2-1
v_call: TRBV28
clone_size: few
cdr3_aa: CASIPPGYNEQFF
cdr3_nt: TGTGCCAGCATACCCCCCGGGTACAATGAGCAGTTCTTC

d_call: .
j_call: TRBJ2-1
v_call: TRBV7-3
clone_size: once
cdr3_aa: CASSPQGGLGHNEQFF
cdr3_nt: TGTGCCAGCAGCCCCCAGGGGGGCCTAGGACACAATGAGCAGTTCTTC

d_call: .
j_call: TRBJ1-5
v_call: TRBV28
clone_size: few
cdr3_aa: CASSLSGTGVNQPQHF
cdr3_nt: TGTGCCAGCAGTTTATCCGGGACGGGGGTCAATCAGCCCCAGCATTTT

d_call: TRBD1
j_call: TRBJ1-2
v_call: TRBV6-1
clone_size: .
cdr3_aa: CASSESYGRQGRNYGYTF
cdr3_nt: TGTGCCAGCAGTGAATCTTATGGTCGACAGGGAAGAAACTATGGCTACACCTTC

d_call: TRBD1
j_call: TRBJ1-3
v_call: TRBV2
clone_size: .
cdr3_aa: CASILGQGLSGNTIYF
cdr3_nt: TGTGCCAGCATTCTCGGACAGGGTCTTTCTGGAAACACCATATATTTT

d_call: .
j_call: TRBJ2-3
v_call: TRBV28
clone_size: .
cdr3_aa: CASSLGGAEDTQYF
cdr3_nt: TGTGCCAGCAGTTTAGGGGGGGCGGAAGATACGCAGTATTTT

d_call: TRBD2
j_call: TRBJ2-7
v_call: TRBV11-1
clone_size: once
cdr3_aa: CASSPAGPFYEQYF
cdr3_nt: TGTGCCAGCAGCCCAGCGGGACCTTTCTACGAGCAGTACTTC

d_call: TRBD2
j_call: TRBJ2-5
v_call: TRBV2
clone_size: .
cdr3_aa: CASSVRTSGGETQYF
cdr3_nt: TGTGCCAGCAGTGTTCGGACTAGCGGGGGGGAGACCCAGTACTTC

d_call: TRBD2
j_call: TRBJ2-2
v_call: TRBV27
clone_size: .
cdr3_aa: CASPGLAIGELFF
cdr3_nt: TGTGCCAGCCCGGGACTAGCGATCGGGGAGCTGTTTTTT

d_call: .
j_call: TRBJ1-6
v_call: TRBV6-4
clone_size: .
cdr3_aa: CASRQGGDSPLHF
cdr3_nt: TGTGCCAGCAGACAGGGAGGGGATTCACCCCTCCACTTT

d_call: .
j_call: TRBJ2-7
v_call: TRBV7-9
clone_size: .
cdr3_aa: CASSLSRYEQYF
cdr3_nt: TGTGCCAGCAGCTTGAGCCGCTACGAGCAGTACTTC

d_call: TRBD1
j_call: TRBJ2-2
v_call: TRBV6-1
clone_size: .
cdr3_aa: CASRRHRGLDGELFF
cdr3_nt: TGTGCCAGCAGACGTCACAGGGGTTTGGACGGGGAGCTGTTTTTT

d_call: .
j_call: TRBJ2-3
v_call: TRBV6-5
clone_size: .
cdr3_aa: CASSFGDSLGTDTQYF
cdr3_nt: TGTGCCAGCAGTTTCGGAGACTCTCTGGGCACAGATACGCAGTATTTT

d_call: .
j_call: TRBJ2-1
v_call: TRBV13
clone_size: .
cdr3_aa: CASSESPRVEQFF
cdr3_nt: TGTGCCAGCAGCGAAAGCCCCAGGGTGGAGCAGTTCTTC

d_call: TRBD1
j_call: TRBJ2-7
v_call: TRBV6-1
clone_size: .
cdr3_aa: CASSVFYLGRDRGYEQYF
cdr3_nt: TGTGCCAGCAGTGTCTTTTACCTAGGGAGGGACAGGGGCTACGAGCAGTACTTC

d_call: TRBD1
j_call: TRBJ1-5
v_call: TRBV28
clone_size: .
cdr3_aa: CASNPRTGKSEPQHF
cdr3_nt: TGTGCCAGCAATCCTAGGACAGGGAAGAGTGAGCCCCAGCATTTT

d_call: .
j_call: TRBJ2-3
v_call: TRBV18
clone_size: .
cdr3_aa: CASSPLAVTDTQYF
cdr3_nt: TGTGCCAGCTCACCGCTAGCCGTTACAGATACGCAGTATTTT

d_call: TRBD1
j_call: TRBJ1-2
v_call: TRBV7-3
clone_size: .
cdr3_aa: CASSLTGQGLCGYTF
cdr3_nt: TGTGCCAGCAGCTTAACGGGACAGGGACTTTGTGGCTACACCTTC

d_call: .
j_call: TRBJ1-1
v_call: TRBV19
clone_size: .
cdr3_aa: CARKNGTEAFF
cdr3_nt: TGTGCCAGAAAAAACGGGACTGAAGCTTTCTTT

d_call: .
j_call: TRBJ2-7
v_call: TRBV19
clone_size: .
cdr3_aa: CASGLSYEEQYF
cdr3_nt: TGTGCCAGCGGACTCTCATACGAAGAGCAGTACTTC

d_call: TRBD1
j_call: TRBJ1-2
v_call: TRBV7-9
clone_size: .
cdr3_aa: CASRGQGADDANYGYTF
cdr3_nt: TGTGCCAGCAGGGGACAGGGGGCCGACGACGCTAACTATGGCTACACCTTC

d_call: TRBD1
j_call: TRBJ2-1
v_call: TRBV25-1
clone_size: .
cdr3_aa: CASSELGTGFYEQFF
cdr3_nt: TGTGCCAGCAGTGAATTAGGGACAGGATTTTATGAGCAGTTCTTC

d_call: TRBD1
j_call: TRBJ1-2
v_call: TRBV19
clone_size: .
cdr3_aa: CASSPGTGYYGYTF
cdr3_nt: TGTGCCAGTAGTCCCGGGACAGGCTACTATGGCTACACCTTC

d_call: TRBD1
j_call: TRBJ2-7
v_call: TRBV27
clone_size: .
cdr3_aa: CASSLDRGSFEQYF
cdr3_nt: TGTGCCAGCAGTTTAGACAGGGGTTCGTTTGAGCAGTACTTC

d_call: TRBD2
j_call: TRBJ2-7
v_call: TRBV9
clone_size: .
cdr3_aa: CASSVGDYELYEQYF
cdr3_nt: TGTGCCAGCAGCGTAGGGGACTACGAGCTCTACGAGCAGTACTTC

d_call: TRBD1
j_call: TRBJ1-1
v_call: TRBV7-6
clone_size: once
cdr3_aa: CASSQGTGETNTEAFF
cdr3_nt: TGTGCCAGCAGCCAGGGGACAGGGGAGACGAACACTGAAGCTTTCTTT

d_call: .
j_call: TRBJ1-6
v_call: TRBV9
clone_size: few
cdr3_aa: CASSVEPRVDSPLHF
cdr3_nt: TGTGCCAGCAGCGTAGAGCCCCGAGTGGATTCACCCCTCCACTTT

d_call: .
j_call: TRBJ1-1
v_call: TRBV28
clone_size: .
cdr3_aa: CASSLRGQTEAFF
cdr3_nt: TGTGCCAGCAGTCTCAGGGGTCAGACTGAAGCTTTCTTT

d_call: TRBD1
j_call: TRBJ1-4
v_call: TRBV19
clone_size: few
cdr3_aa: CASREGQGSEKLFF
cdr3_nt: TGTGCCAGTAGGGAGGGACAGGGGAGCGAAAAACTGTTTTTT

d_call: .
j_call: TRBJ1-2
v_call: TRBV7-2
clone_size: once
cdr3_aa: CASSPEGQPYYGYTF
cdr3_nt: TGTGCCAGCAGCCCCGAGGGACAACCGTACTATGGCTACACCTTC

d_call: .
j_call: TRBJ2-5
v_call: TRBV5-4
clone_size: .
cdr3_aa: CASSLDRKETQYF
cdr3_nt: TGTGCCAGCAGCTTGGACAGGAAAGAGACCCAGTACTTC

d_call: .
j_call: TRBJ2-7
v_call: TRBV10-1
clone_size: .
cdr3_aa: CASSKSGTYEQYF
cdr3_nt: TGCGCCAGCAGCAAGTCGGGAACCTACGAGCAGTACTTC